This TCR beta chain is drawn from a study of T cell responses to AZD1222 COVID-19 vaccine. Broader study findings: A rise in Spike-specific TCR breadth and depth followed two AZD1222 doses. Most donors were white British, females outnumbered males, and clonal diversity was possibly underestimated.

This clone was detected once. The antigen remains unidentified. The assay was immunoSEQ multiplex PCR, and TCRdb's table has in-frame clones only and misses some. The table records about 150,000 clones, approximately 88% of them present only once. The CDR3 extends over 13 amino acids. Looked up from germline, CDR1 is MNHEY and CDR2 is SVGEGT. Between the trimmed V and J ends, which lost 0 bases and 8 bases, there was a span of 10 bases. The material was peripheral blood, obtained on day 0 of MenACWY control vaccination. The receptor comes from an adult in good health. J is TRBJ1-2 and V is TRBV6-2 or TRBV6-3; D is ambiguous. In nucleotides, the CDR3 is TGTGCCAGCAGTTACTCGCAGGTTCGGGGCTACACCTTC. Its protein is CASSYSQVRGYTF.